The entry that follows covers one T cell receptor (beta chain) sequence. What it binds is not known. The data were taken from a study of beta chain features in type 1 diabetes. About the study: There was similarity between patients and healthy donors in age, gender and cell yields. The number of sorted cells examined across all samples was 107,917,701. General study findings and limits: When Type 1 diabetes patients were examined, their TCRB CDR3s proved moderately but significantly shorter in all four CD4+ subsets.

The investigators reverse transcribed all of the isolated RNA, so they sequenced expressed TCRB transcripts. Produced via immunoSEQ multiplex PCR; TCRdb's table is partial and in-frame only. Of fewer than 450,000 clones listed, less than 15% are singletons. The CDR3 totals 15 residues. It was via CD45RO/CCR7/CD25/CD127/CD95/CD27 that CD4+ naive, central memory, regulatory and stem cell-like memory cells were sorted. Sort purity for all populations was recorded as exceeding 98%. Sequencing used naive CD4+ T cells from blood. The chain couples TRBV21-1 to TRBJ2-1; TRBD2 is the table's D call and was not checked against the DNA. TRBV21-1 is a listed pseudogene. The receptor was isolated from a young woman with type 1 diabetes. The CDR3 here is CASSNGDFPYNEQFF. The CDR3 coding sequence is TGTGCCAGCAGCAACGGGGACTTTCCCTACAATGAGCAGTTCTTC.